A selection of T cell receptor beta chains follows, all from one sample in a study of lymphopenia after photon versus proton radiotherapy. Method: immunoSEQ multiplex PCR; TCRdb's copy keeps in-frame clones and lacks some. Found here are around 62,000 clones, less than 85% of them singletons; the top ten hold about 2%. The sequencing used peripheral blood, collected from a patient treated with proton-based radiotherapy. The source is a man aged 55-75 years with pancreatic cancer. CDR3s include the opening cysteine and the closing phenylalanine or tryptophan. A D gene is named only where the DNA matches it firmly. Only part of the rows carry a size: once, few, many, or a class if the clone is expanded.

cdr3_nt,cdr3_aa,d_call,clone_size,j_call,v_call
TGTGCCAGCAGTGAGCCGGGGCCTTTCGGGACAGCTTTCTTT,CASSEPGPFGTAFF,NA,NA,TRBJ1-1,TRBV25-1
TGTGCCAGCAGTTTACCCACTAGCGGGAGCTCAGAGACCCAGTACTTC,CASSLPTSGSSETQYF,TRBD2,once,TRBJ2-5,TRBV28
TGTGCCAGCAGCTTCGGGGGCTATGGCTACACCTTC,CASSFGGYGYTF,NA,NA,TRBJ1-2,TRBV11-2
TGTGCCAGTAGTATAAGCCTCGGGAACACTGAAGCTTTCTTT,CASSISLGNTEAFF,NA,few,TRBJ1-1,TRBV19
TGTGCCTGGAGTCCCGGGACTAGCGCGTCCTACGAGCAGTACTTC,CAWSPGTSASYEQYF,TRBD2,NA,TRBJ2-7,TRBV30
TGTGCCAGCAGCCTAGTATTGTCCCCGAATAGCAATCAGCCCCAGCATTTT,CASSLVLSPNSNQPQHF,NA,NA,TRBJ1-5,TRBV5-8
TGTGCCAGCTCACCAAAAGGACAGAAGAATGAAAAACTGTTTTTT,CASSPKGQKNEKLFF,NA,NA,TRBJ1-4,TRBV18
TGTGCCAGTAGTAAGAGGCCAGGGGGACTAGCGGAGACCTACGAGCAGTACTTC,CASSKRPGGLAETYEQYF,TRBD2,NA,TRBJ2-7,TRBV19
TGTGCCAGCAAAAAACAGGGGGCAGCTCCCGGGGAGCTGTTTTTT,CASKKQGAAPGELFF,TRBD1,once,TRBJ2-2,TRBV6-4
TGTGCCAGCAGACGTGGAGGGACTAGCGGGAGTGAATATGAGCAGTTCTTC,CASRRGGTSGSEYEQFF,TRBD2,NA,TRBJ2-1,TRBV5-5
TGTGCCAGCAGTTCGATGGCGGGAGGACGCACCCATACGCAGTATTTT,CASSSMAGGRTHTQYF,TRBD2,NA,TRBJ2-3,TRBV28
TGTGCCAGCAGTTTCAGCGGGAGGGCCAATGAGCAGTTCTTC,CASSFSGRANEQFF,TRBD2,few,TRBJ2-1,TRBV27
TGTGCCAGCAGCCGTAGCGGGCTTTCCTACGAGCAGTACTTC,CASSRSGLSYEQYF,TRBD2,NA,TRBJ2-7,TRBV11-1
TGTGCCAGCAGCCCCCTGGGGACAGGGGGTCTCACAGATACGCAGTATTTT,CASSPLGTGGLTDTQYF,TRBD1,NA,TRBJ2-3,TRBV5-5
TGTGCCAGCAGCGGTAGTTTGACAGATACGCAGTATTTT,CASSGSLTDTQYF,NA,NA,TRBJ2-3,TRBV9
TGTGCCAGCAGCTTAAGACAGGGGGCGGGCAATGAGCAGTTCTTC,CASSLRQGAGNEQFF,TRBD1,NA,TRBJ2-1,TRBV11-2
TGTGCCAGCAGCGAGCGATGGCGGGCACCAGGAGAGACCCAGTACTTC,CASSERWRAPGETQYF,NA,NA,TRBJ2-5,TRBV7-2
TGTGCCAGCAGCCCCGGGCCATCGAACACCGGGGAGCTGTTTTTT,CASSPGPSNTGELFF,NA,once,TRBJ2-2,TRBV9
TGTGCCAGCAGCACGACAGAAGGAAACACCATATATTTT,CASSTTEGNTIYF,NA,NA,TRBJ1-3,TRBV11-2
TGTGCCAGCAGACCCACCCTCAAACGGGGAGATACGCAGTATTTT,CASRPTLKRGDTQYF,NA,NA,TRBJ2-3,TRBV7-6
TGTGCCAGCAGCTTAGCAGGAGACAGTAATGAAAAACTGTTTTTT,CASSLAGDSNEKLFF,NA,NA,TRBJ1-4,TRBV7-8
TGTGCCAGCTCACCGTTTAATCCTACAGGGAACACTGAAGCTTTCTTT,CASSPFNPTGNTEAFF,NA,NA,TRBJ1-1,TRBV18
TGTGCCAGCAGTTTATGGAGGCTAGCGGGAGGACCTGGGGAGCTGTTTTTT,CASSLWRLAGGPGELFF,TRBD2,few,TRBJ2-2,TRBV28
TGTGCCAGCAGTGAAGAGTGGGGCGGGAGGGATAAAGAGACCCAGTACTTC,CASSEEWGGRDKETQYF,TRBD2,once,TRBJ2-5,TRBV6-1
TGCAGCGTTGGGGTCGGGATCTCTGGGGCCAACGTCCTGACTTTC,CSVGVGISGANVLTF,NA,NA,TRBJ2-6,TRBV29-1
TGTGCCAGCAGCCTGGCAGGGGGGGCCGAAAAGACCCAGTACTTC,CASSLAGGAEKTQYF,NA,NA,TRBJ2-5,TRBV9
TGTGCCAGCAGCGGGACACCGGTTATCGGGGAGCTGTTTTTT,CASSGTPVIGELFF,NA,NA,TRBJ2-2,TRBV2
TGTGCCAGCAGCCAGGGGACAGGAACTGAAGCTTTCTTT,CASSQGTGTEAFF,TRBD1,few,TRBJ1-1,TRBV14
TGTGCCACCCTACGGGACACCTACGAGCAGTACTTC,CATLRDTYEQYF,NA,NA,TRBJ2-7,TRBV28
TGTGCCAGCAGTTTGGACAGGGGTTCGGCCCAGTACTTC,CASSLDRGSAQYF,TRBD1,NA,TRBJ2-5,TRBV6-5
TGTGCCAGCAGTCCCCCCGGACTAGCGGCTAGCACAGATACGCAGTATTTT,CASSPPGLAASTDTQYF,TRBD2,once,TRBJ2-3,TRBV7-9
TGTGCCAGCAGTTACGGGGGACAGGGCACCGGGGAGCTGTTTTTT,CASSYGGQGTGELFF,TRBD1,NA,TRBJ2-2,TRBV6-6
TGTGCCAGTAGTTTGGACGGCCGCACCATCCTATATTTT,CASSLDGRTILYF,NA,NA,TRBJ1-3,TRBV19
NA,CASSLGSLMKNCFF,NA,NA,TRBJ1-4,TRBV27
TGTGCCAGCAGTTCAGCGGGAGAGGCCTCCTACGAGCAGTACTTC,CASSSAGEASYEQYF,TRBD2,NA,TRBJ2-7,TRBV6-5
TGTGCCAGCAGTTACACGGTCAATGAGCAGTTCTTC,CASSYTVNEQFF,NA,few,TRBJ2-1,TRBV6-5
TGTGCCAGCAGCTTGGACAGCGGGAGGACAGATACGCAGTATTTT,CASSLDSGRTDTQYF,TRBD2,NA,TRBJ2-3,TRBV5-5
TGTGCCAGCAGTCCTCCGGGACAGGGGAGGGGGGAGCTGTTTTTT,CASSPPGQGRGELFF,TRBD1,NA,TRBJ2-2,TRBV28
TGTGCCAGCAGTGTCGACGGCTGGGGGAGGGAGGAGACCCAGTACTTC,CASSVDGWGREETQYF,TRBD2,few,TRBJ2-5,TRBV6-1